The next 24 T cell receptor beta chains were all read from a single sample in a study of blood T cells in healthy people across ages. Using a J-beta primer mix together with a sample-barcoded 5' primer, a second PCR was run for about 6 to 11 cycles. TCRdb ran MiXCR on the 5' RACE reads and lists one entry per CDR3 protein. The sample shows about a million distinct CDR3 sequences, 51% of them seen only once. Sequencing used blood. The receptors were gathered from a woman aged 60-75 years in good health.

There are a few counts of this clonotype. This chain connects TRBV6-6 to TRBJ2-3, with D maybe TRBD2 (5 bases). CDR1 MNHNY and CDR2 SVGAGI come from the germline V gene (reference sequence). The CDR3 runs 14 residues. V was pared by 6 bases and J by 0 bases, with 10 bases between. CDR3 nucleotides: TGTGCCAGCAGGAGCGGACGGAGCACAGATACGCAGTATTTT. Translated, it gives CASRSGRSTDTQYF.

In DNA form, the CDR3 reads TGTGCCAGCAGTTACGAGGCGGGGGACCGGGATACGCAGTATTTT. Protein: CASSYEAGDRDTQYF. The chain combines TRBV6-6 with TRBJ2-3; 7 bases map to TRBD2. V gave up 2 bases and J gave up 6 bases; unmatched junction bases: 8. The CDR3 covers 15 residues. In germline, CDR1 is MNHNY, CDR2 SVGAGI (reference sequence).

This clonotype was recorded a few times. This sequence joins TRBV7-9 and TRBJ1-4; the match to TRBD1 covers 9 bases. CDR1 SEHNR and CDR2 FQNEAQ come from the germline V gene (reference sequence). Trimming removed 3 bases from V and 8 bases from J; junction bases left unmatched: 4. The CDR3 length is 14 residues. CDR3 sequence (DNA): TGTGCCAGCAGCTTGGGGACAGGGTTGGAAAAACTGTTTTTT. Translation gives CASSLGTGLEKLFF.

Ten or more counts support this clonotype. The chain combines TRBV29-1 with TRBJ2-7; D perhaps matches TRBD1 (6 bases). Germline lookup yields CDR1 SQVTM and CDR2 ANQGSEA. The ends were cut back, 4 bases at V and 5 bases at J, with 12 bases in the middle. The CDR3 is 12 residues long. CDR3 sequence reads: CSVVRGSHEQYF. The CDR3 region has the DNA TGCAGCGTTGTCAGGGGATCCCACGAGCAGTACTTC.

To note about this clonotype: A much larger clone differs by one base, so this may be a read error. The chain links TRBV4-1 to TRBJ2-7, with TRBD2 matching over 8 bases. Germline V CDR1 and CDR2: MGHRA, YSYEKL. The CDR3 extends over 15 amino acids. After removal of 1 base from V and 2 bases from J, the junction contained 4 bases not matched to a gene. The CDR3 DNA is TGCGCCAGCAGCCAAGGAGTAGCGGGACCCTACGAGCAGTACTTC. As protein: CASSQGVAGPYEQYF.

This clonotype was seen more than once but under ten times. This chain links TRBV4-1 with TRBJ2-3, with TRBD2 matching 8 bases. The V gene's germline CDR1 is MGHRA and CDR2 YSYEKL. V shed 2 bases, J shed 0 bases, and the junction held 7 bases outside the gene matches. The CDR3 loop spans 17 amino acids. CDR3 DNA sequence: TGCGCCAGCAGCCAAACACTTAGCGGGGCTAGCACAGATACGCAGTATTTT. Its translation: CASSQTLSGASTDTQYF.

V is TRBV6-2 or TRBV6-3 and J is TRBJ1-1; D remains ambiguous. The germline gives CDR1 MNHEY, CDR2 SVGEGT. The CDR3 is 14 amino acids. Trimming removed 5 bases at V and 0 bases at J, with 10 bases between. CDR3 nucleotides: TGTGCCAGCAGTACACGGACGGTGAACACTGAAGCTTTCTTT. It yields the protein CASSTRTVNTEAFF.

Details on this clonotype: A single base separates this from a much larger clone, so it may be a read error. The chain employs TRBV7-2 and TRBJ2-7; D ambiguous. The V gene's germline CDR1 is SGHTA and CDR2 FQGNSA. Trimming cost V 7 bases and J 10 bases, with 20 bases left between them. The CDR3 consists of 13 residues. CDR3 sequence: CASTIADLRIQYF. CDR3 DNA: TGTGCCAGCACAATCGCAGACCTGAGAATCCAGTACTTC. Full variable domain (missing parts from reference TRBV7-2 and TRBJ2-7): GAGVSQSPSNKVTEKGKDVELRCDPISGHTALYWYRQSLGQGLEFLIYFQGNSAPDKSGLPSDRFSAERTGGSVSTLTIQRTQQEDSAVYLCASTIADLRIQYFGPGTRLTVT.

This clonotype was detected only a few times. This rearrangement joins TRBV7-2 to TRBJ2-7, with TRBD1 matching 9 bases. The CDR3 runs 17 residues. J lost 2 bases, V lost 1 base, and 9 bases had no gene match. Germline V CDR1 and CDR2: SGHTA, FQGNSA. The CDR3 DNA follows: TGTGCCAGCAGCTTAGGGCCCCCGGGACAGGGAACCTACGAGCAGTACTTC. Amino acid sequence: CASSLGPPGQGTYEQYF.

The chain joins TRBV4-2 to TRBJ2-4; D not resolved. V shed 1 base and J shed 13 bases, with 14 bases lying between them. This CDR3 spans 13 amino acids. Germline-derived CDR1 and CDR2 are LGHNA and YNFKEQ. CDR3 nucleotides: TGTGCCAGCAGCCAAGCTTTGGCCTCCGGGCAGTACTTC. Its translation is CASSQALASGQYF.

This clonotype was counted only a few times. The V gene is TRBV29-1, the J gene TRBJ2-1; D ambiguous. Trimming took 4 bases from V and 9 from J, leaving 7 bases between them. This CDR3 comprises 10 residues. CDR1 and CDR2 from the germline V gene are SQVTM and ANQGSEA. This CDR3 reads CSVGPSEQFF. The CDR3 nucleotides are TGCAGCGTTGGACCAAGTGAGCAGTTCTTC.

This clonotype was seen only a few times. The chain is built from TRBV20-1 and TRBJ1-5, with unresolved D. This CDR3 region has 15 residues. The germline CDR1 and CDR2 sequences are DFQATT and SNEGSKA (reference sequence). Trimming cost V 4 bases and J 0 bases, with 13 bases left between them. CDR3 nucleotides: TGCAGTGCTAAGAGCGGCGGGAGTAGCAATCAGCCCCAGCATTTT. Translation gives CSAKSGGSSNQPQHF.

This chain uses TRBV12-3 or TRBV12-4 with TRBJ2-7; no clear D. The V end lost 6 bases, the J end lost 2 bases, and 23 bases lay between the germline ends. CDR3 length equals 17 residues. The CDR3 sequence is CASSPTQWGREAYEQYF. As DNA, the CDR3 is TGTGCCAGCAGCCCTACCCAGTGGGGTCGAGAGGCCTACGAGCAGTACTTC.

Only one count was recorded for this clonotype. The gene calls are TRBV28 and TRBJ1-2; perhaps TRBD1 as D (6 bases). Germline loops: CDR1 MDHEN, CDR2 SYDVKM. The ends were cut back, 6 bases at V and 7 bases at J, with 12 bases in the middle. CDR3 length: 12 residues. The CDR3 bases are TGTGCCAGCAGAGGGCAGGGGCTTGGCTACACCTTC. It encodes CASRGQGLGYTF.

This chain links TRBV6-5 with TRBJ2-7; 10 nucleotides match TRBD2. This CDR3 spans 16 amino acids. V trimming: 1 base; J trimming: 2 bases; junction bases outside the gene matches: 5. The germline V gene has CDR1 MNHEY and CDR2 SVGAGI. The CDR3 spells CASSYFLAGGAYEQYF. CDR3 DNA sequence: TGTGCCAGCAGTTACTTCTTAGCGGGAGGAGCCTACGAGCAGTACTTC.

The rearrangement joins TRBV28 to TRBJ1-1; D unclear. The V end was cut by 4 bases, the J end by 8 bases, with 8 bases between. Germline lookup yields CDR1 MDHEN and CDR2 SYDVKM. The CDR3 spans 11 residues. The CDR3 loop reads CASSSRSEAFF. CDR3 DNA: TGTGCCAGCAGTTCCCGGAGCGAAGCTTTCTTT.

In this sample, this clonotype turned up a few times. The rearrangement links TRBV20-1 to TRBJ2-5; 8 bases agree with TRBD2. The V segment lost 0 bases and the J segment 2 bases; nucleotides outside the gene matches: 8. CDR1 is DFQATT and CDR2 is SNEGSKA in the germline V gene (reference sequence). The CDR3 is made up of 16 amino acids. CDR3 sequence reads: CSARDLKTSAQETQYF. The CDR3 bases are TGCAGTGCTAGAGATCTTAAGACTAGCGCTCAAGAGACCCAGTACTTC.

The chain couples TRBV3-1 to TRBJ2-3; D may be TRBD2 (6 bases). The V and J ends lost 4 bases and 6 bases respectively, with 14 bases between them. Per germline, CDR1 LGHDT and CDR2 YNNKEL (reference sequence). The CDR3 has 14 amino acids. DNA of the CDR3: TGTGCCAGCAGCCCCCCGACTAGTTTGGATACGCAGTATTTT. Protein: CASSPPTSLDTQYF.

This rearrangement joins TRBV7-9 to TRBJ2-5; D is ambiguous. The V end was cut by 5 bases, the J end by 6 bases, with 13 bases between. Germline loops: CDR1 SEHNR, CDR2 FQNEAQ (reference sequence). This CDR3 is 13 amino acids long. The CDR3 region has the DNA TGTGCCAGCAGCAGGCATGGTGAGAAGACCCAGTACTTC. Protein product: CASSRHGEKTQYF.

In regard to this clonotype: One end of the junction is discordant with germline, which a read error may explain. The chain carries TRBV7-9 and TRBJ1-1; D is possibly TRBD1 (5 bases). Germline assignment: CDR1 SEHNR and CDR2 FQNEAQ (reference sequence). The length of the CDR3 is 14 residues. The CDR3 DNA reads as TGTGTCAGCAGCCTAAGCGGCAGGGACACTGAAGCTTTCTTT. Encoded protein: CVSSLSGRDTEAFF.

The chain employs TRBV18 and TRBJ1-6, with D unresolved. This CDR3 comprises 14 residues. V gave up 3 bases and J gave up 5 bases, with 8 bases separating them. Germline V gene sequence: CDR1 KGHSH, CDR2 LQKENI. CDR3 DNA: TGTGCCAGCTCACCGGAGAACCATAATTCACCCCTCCACTTT. Translating gives CASSPENHNSPLHF.

The chain uses TRBV5-1 and TRBJ1-5; D gene ambiguous. The CDR3 runs to 13 residues. Trimming took off 7 bases at V and 7 bases at J, with 15 bases between the two ends. Germline V lookup: CDR1 SGHRS, CDR2 YFSETQ. CDR3 residues: CASRLEMGQPQHF. In DNA form, the CDR3 reads TGCGCCAGCCGCCTTGAGATGGGGCAGCCCCAGCATTTT.

This clonotype was seen a few times. CDR3 nucleotide sequence: TGTGCCAGCAGCTTTCCCGGATCTGGGGCCAACGTCCTGACTTTC. Translated, it gives CASSFPGSGANVLTF. V and J are TRBV13 and TRBJ2-6; D gene unclear. The V and J ends lost 3 bases and 1 base respectively, with 7 bases between them. Germline V gene lookup returns CDR1 PRHDT and CDR2 FYEKMQ (reference sequence). CDR3 length equals 15 residues.

The genes are TRBV7-2 and TRBJ2-6; D is ambiguous. This CDR3 contains 15 residues. V was clipped by 5 bases and J by 4 bases, with 12 bases between them. The germline V gene has CDR1 SGHTA and CDR2 FQGNSA. CDR3 loop: CASSPLPRGANVLTF. DNA for the CDR3: TGTGCCAGCAGCCCATTACCTAGAGGGGCCAACGTCCTGACTTTC. Supplemented by reference TRBV7-2 and TRBJ2-6, the full variable domain reads GAGVSQSPSNKVTEKGKDVELRCDPISGHTALYWYRQSLGQGLEFLIYFQGNSAPDKSGLPSDRFSAERTGGSVSTLTIQRTQQEDSAVYLCASSPLPRGANVLTFGAGSRLTVL.